The 4 T cell receptor beta chains below come from one sample, sequenced in a study of blood T cell repertoires in COVID-19 (TCRdb year 2020). Preparation of the library involved the immunoSEQ multiplex PCR assay. TCRdb took this table from immuneACCESS and kept in-frame rearrangements with V and J called. Such tables lack part of the clones; where checked against another copy, unresolved V genes explain under half of the gap, and the rest is unexplained. The sample table shows more than 85,000 clones, and about 88% are seen once. The ten top clones hold over 2.5% of the sample. The sample was peripheral blood. The receptors originated from a woman of 80 years or more with acute or convalescent COVID-19.

In nucleotides, the CDR3 is TGTGCCAGCAGTTTGACCGGGACAGGGAGGACAGATACGCAGTATTTT. Its translation is CASSLTGTGRTDTQYF. The V gene is TRBV7-2, the J gene TRBJ2-3, with TRBD1 matching over 9 bases. Germline V gene sequence: CDR1 SGHTA, CDR2 FQGNSA. Trimming removed 6 bases from V and 3 bases from J; junction bases left unmatched: 10. This CDR3 has 16 residues.

The rearrangement uses TRBV29-1 and TRBJ2-3; no clear D. This CDR3 is built from 13 residues. The germline V and J ends were trimmed by 4 bases and 4 bases, with 12 bases remaining between them. Germline V gives CDR1 SQVTM, CDR2 ANQGSEA. CDR3 loop: CSVALVAADTQYF. In DNA, the CDR3 is TGCAGCGTTGCCCTAGTTGCCGCAGATACGCAGTATTTT.

The rearrangement joins TRBV9 to TRBJ2-1; 8 bases match TRBD2. From germline, CDR1 is SGDLS and CDR2 YYNGEE. CDR3 length: 15 amino acids. Trimming took 4 bases from V and 1 from J; bases not matched to a gene: 4. The CDR3 spells CASSPSGSSYNEQFF. The CDR3 coding sequence is TGTGCCAGCAGCCCCAGCGGGAGTTCCTACAATGAGCAGTTCTTC.

J is TRBJ1-1 and V is TRBV5-8; perhaps TRBD1 as D (5 bases). This CDR3 comprises 16 residues. The germline CDR1 and CDR2 sequences are SGHTS and YDEGEE. The V gene lost 4 bases and the J gene lost 5 bases, with 21 bases spanning the gap. The CDR3 DNA reads TGTGCCAGCAGCCCGAGGGGAGGTTGGGCGAGGACTGAAGCTTTCTTT. Its protein is CASSPRGGWARTEAFF.